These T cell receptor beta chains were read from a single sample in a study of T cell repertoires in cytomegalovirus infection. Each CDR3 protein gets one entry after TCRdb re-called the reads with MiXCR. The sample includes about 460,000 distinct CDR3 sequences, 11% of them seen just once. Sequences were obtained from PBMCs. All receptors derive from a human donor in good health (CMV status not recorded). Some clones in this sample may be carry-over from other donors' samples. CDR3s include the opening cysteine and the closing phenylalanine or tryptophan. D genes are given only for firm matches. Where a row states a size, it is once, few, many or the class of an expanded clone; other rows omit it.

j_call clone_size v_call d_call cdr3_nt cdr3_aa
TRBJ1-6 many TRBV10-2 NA TGCGCCAGCACCATAGGAGAGTCACCCCTCCACTTT CASTIGESPLHF
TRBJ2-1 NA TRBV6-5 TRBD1 TGTGCCAGCAATGACAGGGGCGAGAATGAGCAGTTCTTC CASNDRGENEQFF
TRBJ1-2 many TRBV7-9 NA TGTGCCAGCAGCCAACGCGGGGGAAGGAACTATGGCTACACCTTC CASSQRGGRNYGYTF
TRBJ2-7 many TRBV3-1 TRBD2 TGTGCCAGCAGCCAAGAAGAGCTCGGACTAGCGGGATCCTACGAGCAGTACTTC CASSQEELGLAGSYEQYF
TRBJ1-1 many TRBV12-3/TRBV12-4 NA TGTGCCAGCAGGGCAGGGACGAACACTGAAGCTTTCTTT CASRAGTNTEAFF
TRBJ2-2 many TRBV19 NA TGTGCCAGTAGTTTAACCAGGTCCGGGTTCACCGGGGAGCTGTTTTTT CASSLTRSGFTGELFF
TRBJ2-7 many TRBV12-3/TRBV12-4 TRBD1 TGTGCCAGCAGTGTCCGACAGGGGGCCTACGAGCAGTACTTC CASSVRQGAYEQYF
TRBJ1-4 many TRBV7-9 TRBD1 TGTGCCAGCAGCCCCACCGACAGGGGCCCATTTAATGAAAAACTGTTTTTT CASSPTDRGPFNEKLFF
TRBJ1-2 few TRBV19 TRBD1 TGTGCCAGTAGTCTCCGGACAGGGACGAGCTACACCTTC CASSLRTGTSYTF
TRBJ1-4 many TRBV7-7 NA TGTGCCAGCAGCCAAGGGTTTAATGAAAAACTGTTTTTT CASSQGFNEKLFF
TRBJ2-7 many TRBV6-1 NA TGTGCCAGCAGGAAGGGACTGGGAAGCTCCTACGAGCAGTACTTC CASRKGLGSSYEQYF
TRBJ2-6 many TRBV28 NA TGTGCCAGCAGTTTTTTTAGCTCTGGGGCCAACGTCCTGACTTTC CASSFFSSGANVLTF
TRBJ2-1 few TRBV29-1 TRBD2 TGCAGCTCTCCGGGACTAGCGTATCACAATGAGCAGTTCTTC CSSPGLAYHNEQFF
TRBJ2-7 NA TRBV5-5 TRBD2 TGTGCCAGCAGCTTTATGGCGGGAGACTCCTACGAGCAGTACTTC CASSFMAGDSYEQYF
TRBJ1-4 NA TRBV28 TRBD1 TGTGCCAGCAGTTTAGGGACAGGGCAAGGAAAACTGTTTTTT CASSLGTGQGKLFF
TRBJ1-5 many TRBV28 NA TGTGCCAGCATAGGTGGGACTAGCAATCAGCCCCAGCATTTT CASIGGTSNQPQHF
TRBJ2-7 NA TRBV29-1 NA TGCAGCGTTGAAGGAGGGGGCTCCTACGAGCAGTACTTC CSVEGGGSYEQYF
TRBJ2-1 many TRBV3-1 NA TGTGCCAGCAGCCAAGTGACGGGGGACAATGAGCAGTTCTTC CASSQVTGDNEQFF
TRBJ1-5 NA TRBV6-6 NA TGTGCCAGCAAGTTACCAATTAGCAATCAGCCCCAGCATTTT CASKLPISNQPQHF
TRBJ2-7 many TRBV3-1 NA TGTGCCAGCAGCCAAGAGGGACATGAGTATCTCTACGAGCAGTACTTC CASSQEGHEYLYEQYF
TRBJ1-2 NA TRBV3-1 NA TGTGCCAGCAGCCAAGAGTTCGGACAGACCACCTCTAACTATGGCTACACCTTC CASSQEFGQTTSNYGYTF
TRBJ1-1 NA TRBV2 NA TGTGCCAGGAACGACATACGGGACACTGAAGCTTTCTTT CARNDIRDTEAFF
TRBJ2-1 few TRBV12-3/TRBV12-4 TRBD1 TGTGCCAGCAGGGGGACAGGGAGCTCCTACAATGAGCAGTTCTTC CASRGTGSSYNEQFF